Given below is one T cell receptor beta chain in context. What it binds is unknown. In the PCR, 60 Vbeta and 13 Jbeta primers were used. The assay was immunoSEQ multiplex PCR, and TCRdb's table has in-frame clones only and misses some. The sample yields around 130,000 clones, around 84% seen once. This CDR3 is 15 amino acids long. The germline V gene encodes CDR1 MNHEY and CDR2 SMNVEV (reference sequence). The V and J ends lost 1 base and 2 bases respectively, with 11 bases between them. This sample stems from a study of cytomegalovirus exposure and HLA in healthy donors. General observations from the study: Cytomegalovirus-associated status was assigned to approximately 160 TCR beta chains. By a later analysis, the bulk of CMV-associated TCR beta chains appeared HLA-restricted. Because they were indistinguishable, some V segments, including TRBV6-2 and TRBV6-3, were excluded. Common viral pathogens were later found to be apparently linked to several of the most significant clusters.

The chain carries TRBV27 and TRBJ1-2; tentatively, D is TRBD1 (5 bases). The clonotype was recovered from a man aged 50-60 years in good health and CMV-seronegative. Material: PBMCs. In nucleotides, the CDR3 is TGTGCCAGCAGTTTATTTCTCGGGGGGAACTATGGCTACACCTTC. It yields the protein CASSLFLGGNYGYTF.